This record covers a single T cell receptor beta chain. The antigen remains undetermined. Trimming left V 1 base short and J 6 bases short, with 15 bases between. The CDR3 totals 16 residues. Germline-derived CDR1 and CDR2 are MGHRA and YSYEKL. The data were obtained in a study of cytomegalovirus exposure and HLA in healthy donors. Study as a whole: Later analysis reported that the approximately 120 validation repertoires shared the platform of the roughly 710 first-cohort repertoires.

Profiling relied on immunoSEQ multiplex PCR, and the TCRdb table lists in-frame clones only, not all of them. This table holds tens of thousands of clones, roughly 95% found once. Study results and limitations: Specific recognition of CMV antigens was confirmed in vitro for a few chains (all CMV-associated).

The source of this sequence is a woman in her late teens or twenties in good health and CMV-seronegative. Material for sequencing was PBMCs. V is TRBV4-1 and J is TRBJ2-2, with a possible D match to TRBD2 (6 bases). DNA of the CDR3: TGCGCCAGCAGCCAAGGATCAGGGAGGTTCTCCGGGGAGCTGTTTTTT. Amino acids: CASSQGSGRFSGELFF.